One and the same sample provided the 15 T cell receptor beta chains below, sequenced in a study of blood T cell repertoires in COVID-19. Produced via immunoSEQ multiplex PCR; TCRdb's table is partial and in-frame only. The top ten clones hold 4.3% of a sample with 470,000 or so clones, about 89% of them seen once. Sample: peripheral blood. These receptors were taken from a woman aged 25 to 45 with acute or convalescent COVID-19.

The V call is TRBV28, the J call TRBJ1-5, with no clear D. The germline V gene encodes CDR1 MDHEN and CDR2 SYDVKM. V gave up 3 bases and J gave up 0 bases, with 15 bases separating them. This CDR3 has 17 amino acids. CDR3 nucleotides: TGTGCCAGCAGTTTTTTAGGCCCTGACAATAGCAATCAGCCCCAGCATTTT. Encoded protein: CASSFLGPDNSNQPQHF.

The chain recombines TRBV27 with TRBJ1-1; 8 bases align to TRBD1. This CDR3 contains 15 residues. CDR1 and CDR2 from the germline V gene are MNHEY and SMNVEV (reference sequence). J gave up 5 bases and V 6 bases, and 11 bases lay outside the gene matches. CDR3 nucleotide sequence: TGTGCCAGCAGACCTAGGACAGGGAGGTCGACTGAAGCTTTCTTT. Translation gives CASRPRTGRSTEAFF.

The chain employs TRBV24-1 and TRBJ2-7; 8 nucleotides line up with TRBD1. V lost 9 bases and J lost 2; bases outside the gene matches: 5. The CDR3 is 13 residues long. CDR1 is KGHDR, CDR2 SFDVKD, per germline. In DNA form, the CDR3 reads TGTGCCACCCAGGGGGCGCAGGCCTACGAGCAGTACTTC. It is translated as CATQGAQAYEQYF.

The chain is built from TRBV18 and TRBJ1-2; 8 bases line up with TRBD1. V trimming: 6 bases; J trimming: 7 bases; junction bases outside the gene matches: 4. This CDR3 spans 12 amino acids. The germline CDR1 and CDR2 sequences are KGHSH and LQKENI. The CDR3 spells CASSGQGSGYTF. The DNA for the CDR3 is TGTGCCAGCTCTGGACAGGGCAGTGGCTACACCTTC.

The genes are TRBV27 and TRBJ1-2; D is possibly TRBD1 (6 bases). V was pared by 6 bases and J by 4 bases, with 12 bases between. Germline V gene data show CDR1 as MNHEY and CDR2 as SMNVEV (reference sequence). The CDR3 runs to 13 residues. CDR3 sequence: CASSPGQTYGYTF. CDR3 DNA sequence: TGTGCCAGCAGCCCCGGACAGACCTATGGCTACACCTTC.

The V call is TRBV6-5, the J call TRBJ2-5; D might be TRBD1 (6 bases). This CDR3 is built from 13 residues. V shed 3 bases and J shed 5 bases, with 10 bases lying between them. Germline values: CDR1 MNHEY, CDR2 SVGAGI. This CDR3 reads CASSYGGFETQYF. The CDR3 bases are TGTGCCAGCAGTTATGGGGGCTTTGAGACCCAGTACTTC.

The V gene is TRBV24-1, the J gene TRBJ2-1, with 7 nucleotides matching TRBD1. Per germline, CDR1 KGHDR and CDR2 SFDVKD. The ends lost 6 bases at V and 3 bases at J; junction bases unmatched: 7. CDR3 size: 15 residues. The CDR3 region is CATSQTGPNYNEQFF. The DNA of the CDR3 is TGTGCCACCAGTCAGACAGGGCCGAACTACAATGAGCAGTTCTTC.

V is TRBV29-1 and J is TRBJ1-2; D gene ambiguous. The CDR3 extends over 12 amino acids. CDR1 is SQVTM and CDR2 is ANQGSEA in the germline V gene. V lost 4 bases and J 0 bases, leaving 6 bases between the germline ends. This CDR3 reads CSVVTANYGYTF. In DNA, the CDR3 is TGCAGCGTTGTTACAGCTAACTATGGCTACACCTTC.

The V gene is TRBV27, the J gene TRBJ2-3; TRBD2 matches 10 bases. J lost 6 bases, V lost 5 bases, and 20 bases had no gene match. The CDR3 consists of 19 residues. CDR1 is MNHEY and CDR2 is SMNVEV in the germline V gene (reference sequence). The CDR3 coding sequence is TGTGCCAGCAGTCCGGACGTCCCAGGGACTAGCGTTGACGGGGATACGCAGTATTTT. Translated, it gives CASSPDVPGTSVDGDTQYF.

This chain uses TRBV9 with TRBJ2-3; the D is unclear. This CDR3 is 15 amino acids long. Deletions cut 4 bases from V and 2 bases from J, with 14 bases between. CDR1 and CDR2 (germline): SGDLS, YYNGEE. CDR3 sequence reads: CASSSSVQSTDTQYF. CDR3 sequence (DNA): TGTGCCAGCAGCTCCTCAGTACAGTCCACAGATACGCAGTATTTT.

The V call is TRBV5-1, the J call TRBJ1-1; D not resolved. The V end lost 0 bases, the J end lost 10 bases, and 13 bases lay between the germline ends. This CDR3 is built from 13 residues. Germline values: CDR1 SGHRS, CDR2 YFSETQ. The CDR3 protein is CASSLDRAAGAFF. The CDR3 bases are TGCGCCAGCAGCTTGGACCGCGCGGCGGGAGCTTTCTTT.

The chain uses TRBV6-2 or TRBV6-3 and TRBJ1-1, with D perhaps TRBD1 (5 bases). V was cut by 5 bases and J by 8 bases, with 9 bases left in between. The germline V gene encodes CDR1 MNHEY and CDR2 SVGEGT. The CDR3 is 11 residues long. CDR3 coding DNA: TGTGCCAGCAGTCACGGACACGAAGCTTTCTTT. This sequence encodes CASSHGHEAFF.

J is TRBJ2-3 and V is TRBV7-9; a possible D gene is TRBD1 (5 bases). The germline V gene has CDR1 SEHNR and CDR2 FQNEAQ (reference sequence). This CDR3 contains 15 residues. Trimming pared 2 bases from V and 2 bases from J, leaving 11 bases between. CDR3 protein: CASSLSQGPTDTQYF. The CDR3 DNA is TGTGCCAGCAGCTTATCCCAGGGCCCCACAGATACGCAGTATTTT. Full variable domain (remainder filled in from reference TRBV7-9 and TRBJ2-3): DTGVSQNPRHKITKRGQNVTFRCDPISEHNRLYWYRQTLGQGPEFLTYFQNEAQLEKSRLLSDRFSAERPKGSFSTLEIQRTEQGDSAMYLCASSLSQGPTDTQYFGPGTRLTVL.

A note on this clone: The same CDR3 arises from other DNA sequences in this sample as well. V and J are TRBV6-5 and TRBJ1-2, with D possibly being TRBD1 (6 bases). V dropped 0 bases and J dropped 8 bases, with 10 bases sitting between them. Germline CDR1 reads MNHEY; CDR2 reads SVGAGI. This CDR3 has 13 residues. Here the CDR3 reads CASSYSAGGGYTF. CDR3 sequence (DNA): TGTGCCAGCAGTTACTCGGCGGGGGGCGGCTACACCTTC.

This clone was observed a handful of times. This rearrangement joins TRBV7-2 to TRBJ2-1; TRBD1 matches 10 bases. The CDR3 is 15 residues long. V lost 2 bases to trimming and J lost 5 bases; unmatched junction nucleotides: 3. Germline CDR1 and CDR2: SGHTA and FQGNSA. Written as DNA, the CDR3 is TGTGCCAGCAGCTTAATGACAGGGGGCAACAATGAGCAGTTCTTC. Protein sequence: CASSLMTGGNNEQFF.